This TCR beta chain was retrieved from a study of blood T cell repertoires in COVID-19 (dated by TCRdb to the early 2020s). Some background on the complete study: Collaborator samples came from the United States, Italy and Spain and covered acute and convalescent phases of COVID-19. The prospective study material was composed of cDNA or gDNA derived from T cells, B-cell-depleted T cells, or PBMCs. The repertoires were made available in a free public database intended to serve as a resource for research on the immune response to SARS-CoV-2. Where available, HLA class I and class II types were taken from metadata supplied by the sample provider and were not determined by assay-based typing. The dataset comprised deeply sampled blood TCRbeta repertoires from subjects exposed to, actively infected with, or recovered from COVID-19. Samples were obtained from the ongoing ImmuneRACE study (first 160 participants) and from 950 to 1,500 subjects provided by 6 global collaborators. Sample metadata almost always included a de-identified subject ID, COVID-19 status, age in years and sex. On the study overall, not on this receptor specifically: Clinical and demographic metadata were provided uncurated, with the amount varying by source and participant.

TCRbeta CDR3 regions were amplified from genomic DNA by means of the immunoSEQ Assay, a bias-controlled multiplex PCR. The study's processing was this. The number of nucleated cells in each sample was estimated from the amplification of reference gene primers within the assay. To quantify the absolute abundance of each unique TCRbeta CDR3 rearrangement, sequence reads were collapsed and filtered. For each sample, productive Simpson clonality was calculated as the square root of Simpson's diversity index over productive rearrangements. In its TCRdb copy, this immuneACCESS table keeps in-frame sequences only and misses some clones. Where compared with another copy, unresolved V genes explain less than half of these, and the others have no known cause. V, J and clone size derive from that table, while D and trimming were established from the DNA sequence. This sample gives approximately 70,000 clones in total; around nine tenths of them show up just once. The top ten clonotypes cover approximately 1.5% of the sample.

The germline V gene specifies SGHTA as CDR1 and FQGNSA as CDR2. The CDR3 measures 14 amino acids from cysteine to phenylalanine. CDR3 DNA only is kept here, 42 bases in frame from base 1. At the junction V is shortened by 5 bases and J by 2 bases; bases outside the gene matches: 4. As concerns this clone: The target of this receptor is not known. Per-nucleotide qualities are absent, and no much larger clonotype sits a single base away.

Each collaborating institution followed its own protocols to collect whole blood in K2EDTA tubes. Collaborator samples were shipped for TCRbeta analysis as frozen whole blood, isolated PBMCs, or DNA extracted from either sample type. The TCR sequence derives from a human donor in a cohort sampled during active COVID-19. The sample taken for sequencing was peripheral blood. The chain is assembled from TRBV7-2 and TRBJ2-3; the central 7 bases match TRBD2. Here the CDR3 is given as CASSPTSSTDTQYF. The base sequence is TGTGCCAGCAGCCCGACTAGCTCCACAGATACGCAGTATTTT.